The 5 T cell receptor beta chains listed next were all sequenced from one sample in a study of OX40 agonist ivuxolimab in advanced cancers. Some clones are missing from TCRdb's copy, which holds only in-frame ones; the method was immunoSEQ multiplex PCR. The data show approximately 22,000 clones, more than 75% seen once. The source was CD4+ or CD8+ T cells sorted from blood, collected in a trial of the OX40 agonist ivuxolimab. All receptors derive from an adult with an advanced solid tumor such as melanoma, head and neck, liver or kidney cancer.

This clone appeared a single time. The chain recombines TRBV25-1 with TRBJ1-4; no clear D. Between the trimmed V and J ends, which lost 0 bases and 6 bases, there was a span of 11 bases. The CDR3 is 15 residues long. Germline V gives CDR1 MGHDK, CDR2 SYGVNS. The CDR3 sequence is CASSEYPDGHEKLFF. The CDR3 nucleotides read TGTGCCAGCAGTGAATATCCCGACGGACATGAAAAACTGTTTTTT.

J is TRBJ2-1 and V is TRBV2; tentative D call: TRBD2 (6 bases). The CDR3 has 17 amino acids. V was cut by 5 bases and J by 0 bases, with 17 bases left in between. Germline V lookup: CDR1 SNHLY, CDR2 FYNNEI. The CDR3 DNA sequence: TGTGCCAGCAGTCGGGACTTGCCTCAGAGCTCCTACAATGAGCAGTTCTTC. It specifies CASSRDLPQSSYNEQFF.

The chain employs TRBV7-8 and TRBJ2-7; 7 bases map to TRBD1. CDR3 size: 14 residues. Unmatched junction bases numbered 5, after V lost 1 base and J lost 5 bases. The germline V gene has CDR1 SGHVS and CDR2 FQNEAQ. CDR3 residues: CASSLGTGDHEQYF. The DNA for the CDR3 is TGTGCCAGCAGCTTAGGTACAGGGGACCACGAGCAGTACTTC.

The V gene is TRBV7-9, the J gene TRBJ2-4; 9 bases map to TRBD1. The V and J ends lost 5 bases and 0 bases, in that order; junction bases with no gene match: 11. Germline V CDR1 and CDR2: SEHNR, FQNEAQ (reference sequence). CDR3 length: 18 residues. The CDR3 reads CASSIKGQGGLAKNIQYF. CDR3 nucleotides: TGTGCCAGCAGCATAAAGGGACAGGGAGGGCTAGCCAAAAACATTCAGTACTTC.

In nucleotides, the CDR3 is TGTGCCAGCAGTGGGGGACAGGGGAGTTCACCCCTCCACTTT. Protein sequence: CASSGGQGSSPLHF. The genes are TRBV6-1 and TRBJ1-6; 10 bases agree with TRBD1. Germline V gives CDR1 MNHNS, CDR2 SASEGT. The CDR3 loop spans 14 amino acids. Unmatched junction bases numbered 3, after V lost 4 bases and J lost 9 bases.